This T cell receptor beta chain was documented in a study of T cell responses to AZD1222 COVID-19 vaccine. Overall study results and limits: Donors were mostly white British, more females; clonal diversity possibly underestimated. Sampling captured repertoires only after the peak T cell response. The span of vaccine-associated CD4 TCRs extended across spike, with dominance at 160-218 and 743-854.

The germline V gene has CDR1 MDHEN and CDR2 SYDVKM. V lost 6 bases and J lost 4; bases outside the gene matches: 12. This CDR3 has 15 amino acids. Profiling relied on immunoSEQ multiplex PCR, and the TCRdb table lists in-frame clones only, not all of them. The repertoire consists of about 160,000 clones, with around 92% occurring once and the leading ten covering 4.4%. About this clone itself: Its matching antigen is unknown.

The chain is built from TRBV28 and TRBJ2-7; TRBD2 agrees at 7 bases. The TCR comes from an adult in good health. The source was peripheral blood, collected on day 0 of MenACWY control vaccination. CDR3 in DNA: TGTGCCAGCAGGGGGGATGGGAGCGGGGAGTACGAGCAGTACTTC. Residues: CASRGDGSGEYEQYF. The whole variable domain, filled in from reference TRBV28 and TRBJ2-7, reads DVKVTQSSRYLVKRTGEKVFLECVQDMDHENMFWYRQDPGLGLRLIYFSYDVKMKEKGDIPEGYSVSREKKERFSLILESASTNQTSMYLCASRGDGSGEYEQYFGPGTRLTVT.